These 10 T cell receptor beta chains originate from one sample sequenced in a study of blood T cell repertoires in COVID-19. Profiling relied on immunoSEQ multiplex PCR, and the TCRdb table lists in-frame clones only, not all of them. The data show fewer than 500,000 clones, about 90% seen once. The sequencing input was PBMCs or T cells enriched from blood (not recorded which). These receptors originate from a man aged 25-40 years who had recovered from COVID-19.

The chain combines TRBV7-2 with TRBJ1-5, with TRBD1 as a possible D gene (5 bases). Germline assignment: CDR1 SGHTA and CDR2 FQGNSA. V lost 4 bases, J lost 7 bases, and 14 bases lay in between. The CDR3 is made up of 14 amino acids. The CDR3 coding sequence is TGTGCCAGCAGCTCAGGGATTTACCGGCAGCCCCAGCATTTT. Protein sequence: CASSSGIYRQPQHF.

This chain uses TRBV3-1 (or the pseudogene TRBV3-2) with TRBJ2-1, with 8 bases identical to TRBD1. The CDR3 runs to 15 residues. V shed 1 base and J 8 bases; nucleotides not matched to a gene: 7. The V gene's germline CDR1 is LGHDT and CDR2 YNNKEL (reference sequence). This CDR3 reads CASSQASDRVYEQFF. DNA of the CDR3: TGTGCCAGCAGCCAAGCCTCGGACAGGGTCTATGAGCAGTTCTTC.

This clone has just one count. The genes are TRBV19 and TRBJ1-5; tentative D call: TRBD1 (5 bases). V was cut by 10 bases and J by 3 bases, with 13 bases left in between. This CDR3 comprises 13 residues. Germline V gene sequence: CDR1 LNHDA, CDR2 SQIVND (reference sequence). In DNA form, the CDR3 reads TGTGCCACCGAAGGAGGGGACAATCAGCCCCAGCATTTT. The encoded protein is CATEGGDNQPQHF.

The chain combines TRBV10-3 with TRBJ2-7, with D possibly being TRBD1 (5 bases). There are 13 residues in the CDR3. Germline CDR1 is ENHRY and CDR2 is SYGVKD. Between the trimmed V and J ends, which lost 2 bases and 6 bases, there was a span of 11 bases. The CDR3 here is CAISEGATGEQYF. DNA of the CDR3: TGTGCCATCAGTGAGGGGGCCACGGGCGAGCAGTACTTC.

This clone was seen just once. CDR3 DNA sequence: TGTGCCAGCAGCTCGCAGACCTCGGGACACAATCAGCCCCAGCATTTT. It encodes CASSSQTSGHNQPQHF. J is TRBJ1-5 and V is TRBV7-8, with TRBD1 as a possible D gene (6 bases). Germline CDR1 reads SGHVS; CDR2 reads FQNEAQ. Trimming stripped 4 bases from V and 3 bases from J, with 16 bases between. The CDR3 is 16 amino acids. The entire variable domain, with the rest obtained from reference TRBV7-8 and TRBJ1-5, is as follows: GAGVSQSPRYKVAKRGQDVALRCDPISGHVSLFWYQQALGQGPEFLTYFQNEAQLDKSGLPSDRFFAERPEGSVSTLKIQRTQQEDSAVYLCASSSQTSGHNQPQHFGDGTRLSIL.

This chain joins TRBV6-5 and TRBJ1-2; D uncertain. The CDR3 sequence is 15 residues long. V was trimmed by 6 bases and J by 4 bases, leaving 18 bases between them. Germline V gene sequence: CDR1 MNHEY, CDR2 SVGAGI. The DNA of the CDR3 is TGTGCCAGCAGCAACCGCCGGGAACCAGGCTATGGCTACACCTTC. This encodes CASSNRREPGYGYTF.

The genes are TRBV30 and TRBJ2-1; D unresolved. CDR3 length equals 18 residues. The V gene lost 0 bases and the J gene lost 0 bases, with 18 bases spanning the gap. The V gene's germline CDR1 is GTSNPN and CDR2 SVGIG (reference sequence). CDR3 bases: TGTGCCTGGAGTGTAGTCGTCGGATCGGGTCTCTCCTACAATGAGCAGTTCTTC. Translation: CAWSVVVGSGLSYNEQFF.

This clone came up a few times. This chain links TRBV19 with TRBJ1-2, with D possibly being TRBD1 (5 bases). Germline V gene data show CDR1 as LNHDA and CDR2 as SQIVND (reference sequence). Deletions cut 6 bases from V and 1 base from J, with 12 bases between. The CDR3 totals 14 residues. The CDR3 loop is CASSPIDSNYGYTF. CDR3 nucleotide sequence: TGTGCCAGTAGCCCAATCGACAGTAACTATGGCTACACCTTC.

The chain uses TRBV7-9 and TRBJ1-2; 10 bases fit TRBD1. This CDR3 contains 16 residues. V was pared by 2 bases and J by 2 bases, with 5 bases of the junction left unmatched. Per the germline V gene, CDR1 is SEHNR and CDR2 is FQNEAQ (reference sequence). In nucleotides, the CDR3 is TGTGCCAGCAGCTTACTAACGGGACAGGGGAACTATGGCTACACCTTC. Encoded protein: CASSLLTGQGNYGYTF.

The J gene is TRBJ2-3, the V gene TRBV19; 8 nucleotides line up with TRBD2. J lost 4 bases, V lost 7 bases, and 7 bases had no gene match. There are 14 residues in the CDR3. Per germline, CDR1 LNHDA and CDR2 SQIVND (reference sequence). CDR3 region: CASTSAGGSDTQYF. The CDR3 coding sequence is TGTGCCAGTACCTCGGCGGGGGGCTCAGATACGCAGTATTTT.